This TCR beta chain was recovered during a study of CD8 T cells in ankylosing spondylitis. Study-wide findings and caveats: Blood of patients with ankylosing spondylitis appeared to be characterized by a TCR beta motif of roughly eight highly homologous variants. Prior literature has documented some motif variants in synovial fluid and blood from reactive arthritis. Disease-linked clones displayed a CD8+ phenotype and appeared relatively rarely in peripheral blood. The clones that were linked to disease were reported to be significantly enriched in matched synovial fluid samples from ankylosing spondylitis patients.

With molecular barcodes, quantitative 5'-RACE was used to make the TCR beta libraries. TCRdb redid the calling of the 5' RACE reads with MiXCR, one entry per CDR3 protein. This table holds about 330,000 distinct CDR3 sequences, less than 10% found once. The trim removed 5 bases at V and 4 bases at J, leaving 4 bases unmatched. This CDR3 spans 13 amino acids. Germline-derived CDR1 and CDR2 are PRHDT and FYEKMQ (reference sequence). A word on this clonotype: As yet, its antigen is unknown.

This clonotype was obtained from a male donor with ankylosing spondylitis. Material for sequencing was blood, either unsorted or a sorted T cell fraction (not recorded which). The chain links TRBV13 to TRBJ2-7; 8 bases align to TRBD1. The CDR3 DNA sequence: TGTGCCAGCAGCGGAAGGGACAGGTACGAGCAGTACTTC. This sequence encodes CASSGRDRYEQYF.